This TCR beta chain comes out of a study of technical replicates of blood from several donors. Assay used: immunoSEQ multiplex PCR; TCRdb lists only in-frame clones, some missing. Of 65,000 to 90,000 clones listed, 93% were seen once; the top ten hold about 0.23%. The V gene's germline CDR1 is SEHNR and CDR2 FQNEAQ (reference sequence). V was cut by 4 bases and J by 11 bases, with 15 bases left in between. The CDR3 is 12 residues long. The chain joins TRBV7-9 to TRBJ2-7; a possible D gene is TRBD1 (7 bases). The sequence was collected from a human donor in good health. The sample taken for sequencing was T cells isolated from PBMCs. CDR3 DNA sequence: TGTGCCAGCAGCTGGCCAGGGGGGTCGGAGTACTTC. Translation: CASSWPGGSEYF.